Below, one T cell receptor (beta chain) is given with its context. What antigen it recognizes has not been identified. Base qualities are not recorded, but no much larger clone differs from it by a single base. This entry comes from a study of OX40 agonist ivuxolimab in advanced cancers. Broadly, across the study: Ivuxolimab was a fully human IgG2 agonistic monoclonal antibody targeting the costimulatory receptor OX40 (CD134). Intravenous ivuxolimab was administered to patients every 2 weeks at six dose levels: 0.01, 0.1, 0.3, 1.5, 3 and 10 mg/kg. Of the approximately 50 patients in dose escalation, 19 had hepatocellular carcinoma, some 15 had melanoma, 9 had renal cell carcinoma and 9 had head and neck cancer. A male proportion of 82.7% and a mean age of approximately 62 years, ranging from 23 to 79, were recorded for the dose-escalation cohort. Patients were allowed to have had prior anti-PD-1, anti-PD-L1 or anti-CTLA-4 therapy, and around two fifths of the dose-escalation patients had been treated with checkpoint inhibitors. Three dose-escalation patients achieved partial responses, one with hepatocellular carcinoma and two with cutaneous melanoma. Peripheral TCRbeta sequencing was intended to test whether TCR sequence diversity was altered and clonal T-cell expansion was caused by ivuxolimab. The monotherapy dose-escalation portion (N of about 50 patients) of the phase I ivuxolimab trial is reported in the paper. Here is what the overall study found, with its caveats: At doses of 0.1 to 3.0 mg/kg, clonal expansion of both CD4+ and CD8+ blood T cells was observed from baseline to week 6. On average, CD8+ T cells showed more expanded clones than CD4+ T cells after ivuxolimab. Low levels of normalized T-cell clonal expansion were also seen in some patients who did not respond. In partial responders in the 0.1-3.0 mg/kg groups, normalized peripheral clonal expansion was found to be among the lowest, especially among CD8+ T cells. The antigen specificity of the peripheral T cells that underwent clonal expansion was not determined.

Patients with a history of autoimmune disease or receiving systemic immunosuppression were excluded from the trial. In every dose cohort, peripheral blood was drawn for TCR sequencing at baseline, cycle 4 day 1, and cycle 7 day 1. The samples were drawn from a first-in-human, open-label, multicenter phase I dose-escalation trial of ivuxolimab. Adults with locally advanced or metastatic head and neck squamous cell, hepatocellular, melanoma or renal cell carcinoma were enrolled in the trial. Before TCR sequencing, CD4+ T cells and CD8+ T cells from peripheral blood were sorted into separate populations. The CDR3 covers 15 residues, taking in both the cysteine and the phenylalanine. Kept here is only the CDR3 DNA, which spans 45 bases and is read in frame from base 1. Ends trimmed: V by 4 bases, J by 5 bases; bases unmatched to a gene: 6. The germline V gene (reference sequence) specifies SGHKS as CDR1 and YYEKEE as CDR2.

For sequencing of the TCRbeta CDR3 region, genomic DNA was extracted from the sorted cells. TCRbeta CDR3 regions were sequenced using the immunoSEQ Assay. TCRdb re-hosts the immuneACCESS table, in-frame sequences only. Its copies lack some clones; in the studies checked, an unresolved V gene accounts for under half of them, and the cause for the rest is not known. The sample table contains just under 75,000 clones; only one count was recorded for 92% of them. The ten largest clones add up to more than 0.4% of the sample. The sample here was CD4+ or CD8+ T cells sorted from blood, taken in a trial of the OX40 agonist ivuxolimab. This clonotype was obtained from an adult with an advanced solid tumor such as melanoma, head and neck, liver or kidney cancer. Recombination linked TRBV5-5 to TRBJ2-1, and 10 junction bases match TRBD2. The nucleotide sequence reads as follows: TGTGCCAGCAGCACACGGACTAGCGGTCACAATGAGCAGTTCTTC. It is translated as CASSTRTSGHNEQFF.